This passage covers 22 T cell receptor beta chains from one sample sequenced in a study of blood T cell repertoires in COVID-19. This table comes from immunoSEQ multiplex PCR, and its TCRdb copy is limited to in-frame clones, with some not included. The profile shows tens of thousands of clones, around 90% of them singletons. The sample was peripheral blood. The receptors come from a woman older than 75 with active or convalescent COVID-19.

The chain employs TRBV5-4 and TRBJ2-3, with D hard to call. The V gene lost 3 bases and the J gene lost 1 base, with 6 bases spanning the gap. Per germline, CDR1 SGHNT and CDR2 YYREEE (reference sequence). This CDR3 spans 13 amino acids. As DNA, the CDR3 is TGTGCCAGCAGCTCGGGTCGCACAGATACGCAGTATTTT. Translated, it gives CASSSGRTDTQYF.

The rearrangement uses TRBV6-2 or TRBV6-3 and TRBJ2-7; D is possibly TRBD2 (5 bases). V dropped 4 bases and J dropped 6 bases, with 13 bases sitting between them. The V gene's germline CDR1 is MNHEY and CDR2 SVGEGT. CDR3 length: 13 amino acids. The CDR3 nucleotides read TGTGCCAGCAGTTCTCCTCTAGCAAGCGAGCAGTACTTC. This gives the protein CASSSPLASEQYF.

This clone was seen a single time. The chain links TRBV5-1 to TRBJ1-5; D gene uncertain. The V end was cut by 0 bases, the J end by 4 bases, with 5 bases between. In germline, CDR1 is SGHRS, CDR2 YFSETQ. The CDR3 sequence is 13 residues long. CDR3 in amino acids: CASSLDGNQPQHF. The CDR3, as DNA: TGCGCCAGCAGCTTGGACGGGAATCAGCCCCAGCATTTT.

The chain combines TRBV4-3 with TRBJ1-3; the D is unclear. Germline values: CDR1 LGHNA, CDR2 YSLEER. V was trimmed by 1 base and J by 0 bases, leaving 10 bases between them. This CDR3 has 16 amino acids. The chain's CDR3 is CASSQVATNSGNTIYF. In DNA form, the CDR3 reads TGCGCCAGCAGCCAAGTAGCAACAAACTCTGGAAACACCATATATTTT.

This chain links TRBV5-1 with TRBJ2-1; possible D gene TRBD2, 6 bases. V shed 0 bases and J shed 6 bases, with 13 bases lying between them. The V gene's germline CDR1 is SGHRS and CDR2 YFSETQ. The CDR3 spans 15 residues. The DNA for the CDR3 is TGCGCCAGCAGCTTGGCCGGAGGGATCGGCAATGAGCAGTTCTTC. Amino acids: CASSLAGGIGNEQFF.

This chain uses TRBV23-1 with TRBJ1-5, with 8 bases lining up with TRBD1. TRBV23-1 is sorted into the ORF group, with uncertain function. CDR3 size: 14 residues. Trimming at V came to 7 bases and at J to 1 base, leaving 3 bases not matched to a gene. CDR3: CASNGQGSNQPQHF. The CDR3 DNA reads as TGCGCCAGCAACGGACAGGGAAGCAATCAGCCCCAGCATTTT.

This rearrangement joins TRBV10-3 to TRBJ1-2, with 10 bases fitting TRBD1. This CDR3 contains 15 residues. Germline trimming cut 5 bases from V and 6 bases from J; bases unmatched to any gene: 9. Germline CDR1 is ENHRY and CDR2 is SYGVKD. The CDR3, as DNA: TGTGCCATCAGTCTGGCGACAGGGGGCTCTGATGGCTACACCTTC. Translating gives CAISLATGGSDGYTF.

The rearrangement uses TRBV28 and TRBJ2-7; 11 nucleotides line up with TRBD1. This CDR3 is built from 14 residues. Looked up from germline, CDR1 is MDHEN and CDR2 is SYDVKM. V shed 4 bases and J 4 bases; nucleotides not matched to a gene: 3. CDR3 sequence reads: CASSSRDRGYEQYF. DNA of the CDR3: TGTGCCAGCAGTTCCCGGGACAGGGGGTACGAGCAGTACTTC.

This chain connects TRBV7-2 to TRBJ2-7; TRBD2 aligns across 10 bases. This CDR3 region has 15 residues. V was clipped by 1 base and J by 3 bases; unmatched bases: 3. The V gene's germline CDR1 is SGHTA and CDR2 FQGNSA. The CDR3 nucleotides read TGTGCCAGCAGCTTAGAAGCGGGGGGGTTCTACGAGCAGTACTTC. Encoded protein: CASSLEAGGFYEQYF.

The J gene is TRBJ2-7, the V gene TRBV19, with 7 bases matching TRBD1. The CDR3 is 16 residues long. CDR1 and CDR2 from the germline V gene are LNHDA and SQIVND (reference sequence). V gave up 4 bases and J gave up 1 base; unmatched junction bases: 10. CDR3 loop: CASSKRTGGGSYEQYF. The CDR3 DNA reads TGTGCCAGTAGTAAACGGACAGGAGGAGGTTCCTACGAGCAGTACTTC.

CDR3 in amino acids: CASSPLANTGELFF. CDR3 coding DNA: TGTGCCAGCAGCCCTCTAGCGAACACCGGGGAGCTGTTTTTT. This rearrangement joins TRBV7-3 to TRBJ2-2; unclear D gene. Germline CDR1 is SGHTA and CDR2 is FQGTGA. This CDR3 has 14 residues. Trimming stripped 5 bases from V and 0 bases from J, with 7 bases between.

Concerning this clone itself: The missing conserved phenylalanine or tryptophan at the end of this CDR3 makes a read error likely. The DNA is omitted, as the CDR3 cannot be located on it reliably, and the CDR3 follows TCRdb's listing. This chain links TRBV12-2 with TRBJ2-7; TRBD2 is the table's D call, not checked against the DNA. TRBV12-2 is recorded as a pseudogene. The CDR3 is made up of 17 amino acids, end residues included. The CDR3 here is CASRLEIVRGLAGVCCL.

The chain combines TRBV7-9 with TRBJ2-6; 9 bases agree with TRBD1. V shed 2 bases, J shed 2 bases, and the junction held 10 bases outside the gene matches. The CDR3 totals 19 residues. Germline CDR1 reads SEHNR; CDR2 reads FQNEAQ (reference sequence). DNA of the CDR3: TGTGCCAGCAGCTTATCGTTGACAGGGGGACTGGCTGGGGCCAACGTCCTGACTTTC. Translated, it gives CASSLSLTGGLAGANVLTF.

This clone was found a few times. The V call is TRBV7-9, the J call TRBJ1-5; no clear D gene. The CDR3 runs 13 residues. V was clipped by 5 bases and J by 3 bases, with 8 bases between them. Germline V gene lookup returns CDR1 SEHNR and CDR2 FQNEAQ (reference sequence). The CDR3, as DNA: TGTGCCAGCAGCGGCGGTTTCAATCAGCCCCAGCATTTT. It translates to CASSGGFNQPQHF.

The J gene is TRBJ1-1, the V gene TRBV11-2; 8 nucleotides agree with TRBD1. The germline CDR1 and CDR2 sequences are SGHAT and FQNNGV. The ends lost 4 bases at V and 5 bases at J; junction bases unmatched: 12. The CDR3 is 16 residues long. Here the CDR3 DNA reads TGTGCCAGCAGCTCCCCCGTTCAGGGGGCGCGGACTGAAGCTTTCTTT. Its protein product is CASSSPVQGARTEAFF.

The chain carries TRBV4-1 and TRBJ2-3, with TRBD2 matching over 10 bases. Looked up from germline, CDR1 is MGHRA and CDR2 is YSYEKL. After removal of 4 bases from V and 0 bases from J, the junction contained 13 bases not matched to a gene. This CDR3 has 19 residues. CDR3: CASSLVPGLASWSTDTQYF. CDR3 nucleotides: TGCGCCAGCAGCCTAGTACCGGGACTAGCGAGCTGGAGCACAGATACGCAGTATTTT.

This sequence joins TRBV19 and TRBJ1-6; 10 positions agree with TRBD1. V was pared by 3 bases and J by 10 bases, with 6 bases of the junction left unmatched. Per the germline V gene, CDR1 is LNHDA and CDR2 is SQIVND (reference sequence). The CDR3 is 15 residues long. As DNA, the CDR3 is TGTGCCAGTAGTATGGCCCCGGGACAGGGGTCACCCCTCCACTTT. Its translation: CASSMAPGQGSPLHF.

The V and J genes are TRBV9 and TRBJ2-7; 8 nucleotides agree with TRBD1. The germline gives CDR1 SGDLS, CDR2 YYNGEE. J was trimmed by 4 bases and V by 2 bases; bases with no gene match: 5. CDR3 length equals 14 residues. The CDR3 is CASSVGQGAYEQYF. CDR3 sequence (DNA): TGTGCCAGCAGCGTCGGGCAGGGGGCGTACGAGCAGTACTTC.

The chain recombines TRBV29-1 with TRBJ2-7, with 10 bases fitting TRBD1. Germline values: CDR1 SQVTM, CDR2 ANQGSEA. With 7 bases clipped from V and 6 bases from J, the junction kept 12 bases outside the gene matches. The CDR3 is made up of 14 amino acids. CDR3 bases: TGCAGCGCCCGCCGGGACAGGGGTTATGGCGAGCAGTACTTC. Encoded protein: CSARRDRGYGEQYF.

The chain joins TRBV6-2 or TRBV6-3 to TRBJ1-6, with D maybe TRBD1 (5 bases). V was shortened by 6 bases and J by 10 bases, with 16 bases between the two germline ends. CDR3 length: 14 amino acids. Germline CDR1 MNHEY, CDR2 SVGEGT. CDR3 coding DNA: TGTGCCAGCAGCATAAAAACAGGCAACTCACCCCTCCACTTT. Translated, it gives CASSIKTGNSPLHF.

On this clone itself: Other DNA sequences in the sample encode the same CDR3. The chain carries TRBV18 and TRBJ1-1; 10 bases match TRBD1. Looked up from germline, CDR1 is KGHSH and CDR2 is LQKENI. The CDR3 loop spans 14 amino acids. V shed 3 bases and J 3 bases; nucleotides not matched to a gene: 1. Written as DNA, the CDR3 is TGTGCCAGCTCACCGACAGGGGGCGACACTGAAGCTTTCTTT. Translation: CASSPTGGDTEAFF.

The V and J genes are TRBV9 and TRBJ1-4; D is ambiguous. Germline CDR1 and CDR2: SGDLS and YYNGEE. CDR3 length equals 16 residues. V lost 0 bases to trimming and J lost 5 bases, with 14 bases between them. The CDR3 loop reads CASSVVGAGGNEKLFF. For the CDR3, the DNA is TGTGCCAGCAGCGTAGTTGGAGCGGGCGGCAATGAAAAACTGTTTTTT.